The 21 T cell receptor beta chains given below trace back to one sample, sequenced in a study of cytomegalovirus exposure and HLA in healthy donors. The PCR employed 60 Vbeta primers together with 13 Jbeta primers. Sequencing was performed with immunoSEQ multiplex PCR; in TCRdb, only in-frame clones are kept and a portion is missing. In the table there are over 85,000 clones, over 75% of which are singletons. The sequenced sample consisted of PBMCs. Receptors were obtained from a female donor in good health and CMV-seropositive.

This rearrangement joins TRBV5-6 to TRBJ2-3; no reliable D call. The CDR3 sequence is 14 residues long. Germline CDR1 SGHDT, CDR2 YYEEEE. The ends were cut back, 0 bases at V and 2 bases at J, with 7 bases in the middle. The CDR3 DNA follows: TGTGCCAGCAGCTTGGGGGCGCTCACAGATACGCAGTATTTT. This gives the protein CASSLGALTDTQYF. Drawing the rest from reference TRBV5-6 and TRBJ2-3, the complete variable domain is DAGVTQSPTHLIKTRGQQVTLRCSPKSGHDTVSWYQQALGQGPQFIFQYYEEEERQRGNFPDRFSGHQFPNYSSELNVNALLLGDSALYLCASSLGALTDTQYFGPGTRLTVL.

The rearrangement links TRBV15 to TRBJ2-5; 16 nucleotides line up with TRBD2. The CDR3 length is 24 residues. The junction had 21 bases not matched to a gene; V was cut back by 1 base and J by 1 base. Germline loops: CDR1 LNHNV, CDR2 YYDKDF (reference sequence). This CDR3 is CATSRGFGTGPGLAGGPFQETQYF. CDR3 sequence (DNA): TGTGCCACCAGCAGAGGCTTCGGGACAGGGCCGGGACTAGCGGGAGGGCCTTTCCAAGAGACCCAGTACTTC.

The chain couples TRBV5-1 to TRBJ2-7, with TRBD1 matching over 7 bases. This CDR3 region has 14 residues. Germline lookup yields CDR1 SGHRS and CDR2 YFSETQ. The V segment lost 4 bases and the J segment 3 bases; nucleotides outside the gene matches: 7. The CDR3 DNA follows: TGCGCCAGCAGCCCGGACAGGAACGACTACGAGCAGTACTTC. It is translated as CASSPDRNDYEQYF.

The V call is TRBV9, the J call TRBJ2-7; TRBD2 agrees at 7 bases. From germline, CDR1 is SGDLS and CDR2 YYNGEE. The ends lost 0 bases at V and 3 bases at J; junction bases unmatched: 15. The CDR3 contains 18 residues. CDR3 in DNA: TGTGCCAGCAGCGTAGGGGACGGGATCAGGTGGGGGGGCTACGAGCAGTACTTC. Residues: CASSVGDGIRWGGYEQYF.

V usage is TRBV28 and J usage is TRBJ1-2; TRBD1 matches at 7 bases. Germline V lookup: CDR1 MDHEN, CDR2 SYDVKM. J lost 10 bases, V lost 5 bases, and 13 bases had no gene match. The CDR3 totals 14 residues. CDR3 DNA sequence: TGTGCCAGCAGTCCACAGGGGCGCGCTATGAACTACACCTTC. This encodes CASSPQGRAMNYTF.

The chain combines TRBV27 with TRBJ2-7, with D perhaps matching TRBD1 (6 bases). Trimming stripped 6 bases from V and 2 bases from J, with 17 bases between. This CDR3 region has 15 residues. Germline values: CDR1 MNHEY, CDR2 SMNVEV (reference sequence). The CDR3 nucleotides are TGTGCCAGCAGAAAGGACAGCGACCCGACCTACGAGCAGTACTTC. Its translation is CASRKDSDPTYEQYF.

The chain is built from TRBV9 and TRBJ2-1, with 8 positions matching TRBD1. J lost 9 bases, V lost 3 bases, and 11 bases had no gene match. The CDR3 loop spans 15 amino acids. From germline, CDR1 is SGDLS and CDR2 YYNGEE. CDR3 nucleotides: TGTGCCAGCAGCGCACAGACATCAGGGGGCTTTGAGCAGTTCTTC. It is translated as CASSAQTSGGFEQFF.

Only one count was recorded for this clone. Here the CDR3 reads CASSPTGDEQFF. CDR3 DNA: TGTGCCAGTAGCCCAACAGGGGATGAGCAGTTCTTC. The chain recombines TRBV19 with TRBJ2-1, with TRBD1 matching 7 bases. Germline assignment: CDR1 LNHDA and CDR2 SQIVND (reference sequence). The V segment lost 6 bases and the J segment 8 bases; nucleotides outside the gene matches: 4. CDR3 length equals 12 residues.

V and J are TRBV6-5 and TRBJ1-5; tentatively, D is TRBD1 (6 bases). Trimming took off 2 bases at V and 0 bases at J, with 11 bases between the two ends. Germline-derived CDR1 and CDR2 are MNHEY and SVGAGI. The CDR3 is 16 amino acids. CDR3 residues: CASSYRDNPSNQPQHF. CDR3 sequence (DNA): TGTGCCAGCAGTTACAGGGACAACCCTAGCAATCAGCCCCAGCATTTT.

The chain has TRBV5-1 and TRBJ2-5; D gene ambiguous. This CDR3 has 13 residues. Trimming stripped 3 bases from V and 5 bases from J, with 11 bases between. Germline lookup yields CDR1 SGHRS and CDR2 YFSETQ. For the CDR3, the DNA is TGCGCCAGCAGCTCGTTAAACAGCGAGACCCAGTACTTC. Its translation: CASSSLNSETQYF.

The chain has TRBV5-1 and TRBJ1-4, with a tentative D call TRBD1 (6 bases). Trimming pared 4 bases from V and 0 bases from J, leaving 10 bases between. Germline values: CDR1 SGHRS, CDR2 YFSETQ. The CDR3 sequence is 15 residues long. The CDR3 DNA follows: TGCGCCAGCAGCCCGCCAGGGGCAACTAATGAAAAACTGTTTTTT. Encoded protein: CASSPPGATNEKLFF. Drawing the rest from reference TRBV5-1 and TRBJ1-4, the complete variable domain is KAGVTQTPRYLIKTRGQQVTLSCSPISGHRSVSWYQQTPGQGLQFLFEYFSETQRNKGNFPGRFSGRQFSNSRSEMNVSTLELGDSALYLCASSPPGATNEKLFFGSGTQLSVL.

V and J are TRBV7-9 and TRBJ2-7; 7 nucleotides align to TRBD1. The germline V gene encodes CDR1 SEHNR and CDR2 FQNEAQ (reference sequence). J lost 5 bases, V lost 6 bases, and 4 bases had no gene match. CDR3 size: 12 residues. The CDR3 reads CASSSDRHEQYF. The CDR3 nucleotides are TGTGCCAGCAGTTCGGACAGGCACGAGCAGTACTTC.

This rearrangement joins TRBV7-9 to TRBJ1-1; the D gene is possibly TRBD1 (5 bases). V was pared by 6 bases and J by 4 bases, with 9 bases between. Germline CDR1 SEHNR, CDR2 FQNEAQ (reference sequence). The CDR3 runs to 12 residues. The CDR3 DNA sequence: TGTGCCAGCAGGGCCGGGGGCACTGAAGCTTTCTTT. Encoded protein: CASRAGGTEAFF.

The V and J genes are TRBV9 and TRBJ2-1, with 8 nucleotides matching TRBD2. This CDR3 region has 15 residues. V gave up 4 bases and J gave up 5 bases; unmatched junction bases: 8. Germline V lookup: CDR1 SGDLS, CDR2 YYNGEE. For the CDR3, the DNA is TGTGCCAGCAGCACCGGGGGGGGCGGAAACAATGAGCAGTTCTTC. Translated, it gives CASSTGGGGNNEQFF.

V and J are TRBV15 and TRBJ2-5; D perhaps matches TRBD2 (5 bases). V was clipped by 3 bases and J by 3 bases, with 17 bases between them. CDR3 length: 16 amino acids. CDR1 and CDR2 from the germline V gene are LNHNV and YYDKDF (reference sequence). This CDR3 reads CATSRTISESKETQYF. In DNA form, the CDR3 reads TGTGCCACCAGCAGGACTATTTCAGAAAGCAAAGAGACCCAGTACTTC.

This chain uses TRBV5-6 with TRBJ2-7; no firm D call. Germline V CDR1 and CDR2: SGHDT, YYEEEE. V lost 4 bases, J lost 2 bases, and 7 bases lay in between. The CDR3 totals 12 residues. The CDR3 DNA reads as TGTGCCAGCAGCCGCGGCACCTACGAGCAGTACTTC. It translates to CASSRGTYEQYF. Full variable domain (outside the CDR3, taken from reference TRBV5-6 and TRBJ2-7): DAGVTQSPTHLIKTRGQQVTLRCSPKSGHDTVSWYQQALGQGPQFIFQYYEEEERQRGNFPDRFSGHQFPNYSSELNVNALLLGDSALYLCASSRGTYEQYFGPGTRLTVT.

V is TRBV14 and J is TRBJ1-1; TRBD1 might be the D (5 bases). Germline CDR1 reads SGHDN; CDR2 reads FVKESK. The CDR3 consists of 12 residues. V lost 4 bases and J 5 bases, leaving 8 bases between the germline ends. The CDR3 bases are TGTGCCAGCAGCCCAGCAGGGACTGAAGCTTTCTTT. It is translated as CASSPAGTEAFF.

The V call is TRBV6-5, the J call TRBJ1-4, with TRBD1 as a possible D gene (5 bases). The V gene lost 6 bases and the J gene lost 4 bases, with 12 bases spanning the gap. The CDR3 spans 14 residues. CDR1 MNHEY and CDR2 SVGAGI come from the germline V gene. The CDR3 is CASRSTAFNEKLFF. The CDR3 DNA reads as TGTGCCAGCAGATCGACAGCCTTTAATGAAAAACTGTTTTTT.

This chain links TRBV10-3 with TRBJ1-5; D unclear. V lost 10 bases, J lost 4 bases, and 11 bases lay in between. This CDR3 region has 12 residues. From germline, CDR1 is ENHRY and CDR2 SYGVKD. The CDR3: CATSSRNQPQHF. Written as DNA, the CDR3 is TGTGCCACCAGCTCACGGAATCAGCCCCAGCATTTT.

This clone occurred once. Other DNA sequences in the same sample also yield this CDR3. V and J are TRBV2 and TRBJ1-5; D possibly corresponds to TRBD1 (5 bases). Per the germline V gene, CDR1 is SNHLY and CDR2 is FYNNEI. V was trimmed by 5 bases and J by 6 bases, leaving 14 bases between them. This CDR3 spans 14 amino acids. The CDR3 is CASSQDRVGQPQHF. For the CDR3, the DNA is TGTGCCAGCAGTCAAGACAGAGTCGGTCAGCCCCAGCATTTT.

The chain couples TRBV27 to TRBJ1-1, with unresolved D. With 10 bases removed from V and 2 bases from J, the gap between germline ends came to 14 bases. CDR3 length: 13 amino acids. Germline V lookup: CDR1 MNHEY, CDR2 SMNVEV (reference sequence). The CDR3 DNA is TGTGCCACCCAGGACGGACTTAACACTGAAGCTTTCTTT. Protein: CATQDGLNTEAFF.